Each of the 13 T cell receptor beta chains below was sequenced from the same sample in a study of T cell clonality in common variable immunodeficiency (dated by TCRdb to the mid-2010s). Library preparation used the immunoSEQ multiplex PCR assay. Drawn from immuneACCESS, this table holds only the in-frame rearrangements with V and J called that TCRdb kept. Clones are partly lost; checked studies trace under half to an unresolved V gene and leave the rest unexplained. Here the sample lists around 50,000 clones, none seen once only. The ten largest make up roughly 5.5% of the sample. Material for sequencing was peripheral blood mononuclear cells. Source of these receptors: a person aged 18 to 75 in good health.

This clone was seen ten or more times. The read finishes 3 residues shy of the CDR3 end, and the germline J gene is used to complete it. This chain links TRBV5-1 with TRBJ2-1, with D uncertain. The CDR3 runs to 13 residues. Germline V gives CDR1 SGHRS, CDR2 YFSETQ. V shed 2 bases and J shed 6 bases, with 9 bases lying between them. The sequenced part of the CDR3 DNA is TGCGCCAGCAGCTTAAACAGATTCAATGAG. This sequence encodes CASSLNRFNE. The CDR3, in full, reads CASSLNRFNEQFF.

This clone was seen at least ten times. The missing CDR3 end, 3 residues past where the read stops, is filled in from the germline J gene. Other DNA sequences in the sample encode the same CDR3. This sequence joins TRBV12-3 or TRBV12-4 and TRBJ2-3; D assignment may be TRBD1 or TRBD2 (7 bases each). This CDR3 comprises 16 residues. V was shortened by 6 bases and J by 1 base, with 17 bases between the two germline ends. The CDR3 DNA, read in part, is TGTGCCAGCAGCCCGAGGGGGCGGGAGCGCACAGATACG. This codes for CASSPRGRERTDT. Given in full, the CDR3 is CASSPRGRERTDTQYF.

There are a few counts of this clone. The read finishes 3 residues shy of the CDR3 end, and the germline J gene is used to complete it. The rearrangement joins TRBV19 to TRBJ2-7, with D perhaps matching TRBD2 (6 bases). Germline-derived CDR1 and CDR2 are LNHDA and SQIVND (reference sequence). V lost 7 bases and J 3 bases, leaving 16 bases between the germline ends. The length of the CDR3 is 14 residues. CDR3 DNA (partial): TGTGCCAGTAACATGGGGGGAGTCGGCTACGAG. It yields the protein CASNMGGVGYE. The complete CDR3 protein is CASNMGGVGYEQYF.

This clone appeared many times. With the read ending 3 residues before the CDR3 end, the germline J gene is used to fill in that end. This chain joins TRBV4-2 and TRBJ1-1; TRBD1 matches at 7 bases. The CDR3 covers 20 residues. Germline V gene data show CDR1 as LGHNA and CDR2 as YNFKEQ. The ends lost 4 bases at V and 5 bases at J; junction bases unmatched: 25. The CDR3 sequence: CASSLRETGSLGIRRTEAFF. The DNA read from the CDR3 is TGTGCCAGCAGCCTCCGTGAGACAGGGTCCCTCGGGATTAGGAGAACTGAA.

Many counts were recorded for this clone. The read finishes 3 residues shy of the CDR3 end, and the germline J gene is used to complete it. J is TRBJ2-1 and V is TRBV2; TRBD2 matches 10 bases. V shed 6 bases, J shed 8 bases, and the junction held 4 bases outside the gene matches. Germline V CDR1 and CDR2: SNHLY, FYNNEI. CDR3 length: 13 amino acids. Here the CDR3 reads CASRGGLAYEQFF. CDR3 DNA, as far as it was read: TGTGCCAGCAGGGGGGGACTAGCGTATGAG.

This clone occurred many times. The read terminates 3 residues ahead of where the CDR3 ends, so the germline J gene completes it. V and J are TRBV18 and TRBJ2-2; 9 nucleotides agree with TRBD1. V was pared by 3 bases and J by 4 bases, with 3 bases of the junction left unmatched. The CDR3 has 15 residues. The germline CDR1 and CDR2 sequences are KGHSH and LQKENI. This chain's CDR3 is CASSPRTGVTGELFF. Partial CDR3 DNA: TGTGCCAGCTCACCTCGGACAGGGGTCACCGGGGAG.

This clone was seen many times. The read is 3 residues too short to cover the CDR3 end, so that end is filled in from the germline J gene. J is TRBJ2-1 and V is TRBV7-8; 8 bases are shared with TRBD2. Germline loops: CDR1 SGHVS, CDR2 FQNEAQ. The ends lost 5 bases at V and 8 bases at J; junction bases unmatched: 14. The CDR3 is made up of 16 amino acids. CDR3 amino acids: CASSPPGSGARDEQFF. The part of the CDR3 DNA that was read is TGTGCCAGCAGCCCCCCAGGTAGCGGGGCTCGGGATGAG. Full variable domain (remainder filled in from reference TRBV7-8 and TRBJ2-1): GAGVSQSPRYKVAKRGQDVALRCDPISGHVSLFWYQQALGQGPEFLTYFQNEAQLDKSGLPSDRFFAERPEGSVSTLKIQRTQQEDSAVYLCASSPPGSGARDEQFFGPGTRLTVL.

This clone was counted at least ten times. The read stops 3 residues short of the end of the CDR3; the missing end is completed from the germline J gene. The genes are TRBV20-1 and TRBJ2-7; 8 bases map to TRBD1. The CDR3 covers 15 residues. The V and J ends lost 3 bases and 3 bases, in that order; junction bases with no gene match: 10. Germline CDR1 DFQATT, CDR2 SNEGSKA (reference sequence). The covered CDR3 bases are TGCAGTGCTAGTCCCACCGACAGGGGACTCTACGAG. Translation: CSASPTDRGLYE. The whole CDR3 protein reads CSASPTDRGLYEQYF.

This clone was seen at least ten times. The DNA ends 3 residues before the CDR3 does, and the rest of the CDR3 is filled in from the germline J gene. The genes are TRBV7-8 and TRBJ1-5; 7 bases line up with TRBD1. The CDR3 length is 15 residues. The junction had 4 bases not matched to a gene; V was cut back by 2 bases and J by 3 bases. Germline CDR1 and CDR2: SGHVS and FQNEAQ. Here the CDR3 reads CASSLTTGNNQPQHF. The DNA read from the CDR3 is TGTGCCAGCAGCTTAACGACAGGGAACAATCAGCCC. Drawing the rest from reference TRBV7-8 and TRBJ1-5, the complete variable domain is GAGVSQSPRYKVAKRGQDVALRCDPISGHVSLFWYQQALGQGPEFLTYFQNEAQLDKSGLPSDRFFAERPEGSVSTLKIQRTQQEDSAVYLCASSLTTGNNQPQHFGDGTRLSIL.

This clone was found many times. The read falls 3 residues short of the CDR3 end, and the missing part is taken from the germline J gene. This chain links TRBV20-1 with TRBJ2-1, with a tentative D call TRBD1 (5 bases). CDR1 and CDR2 (germline): DFQATT, SNEGSKA (reference sequence). This CDR3 contains 11 residues. Trimming cost V 5 bases and J 9 bases, with 11 bases left between them. The CDR3 sequence is CSAGGHREQFF. The sequenced part of the CDR3 DNA is TGCAGTGCTGGCGGACACCGTGAG.

This clone showed up many times. The sequenced fragment ends 3 residues before the CDR3 boundary, so the rest is inferred from the germline J gene. V and J are TRBV5-6 and TRBJ2-3; TRBD2 aligns across 9 bases. V dropped 4 bases and J dropped 1; count of bases not matched to a gene: 4. CDR3 size: 15 residues. Per the germline V gene, CDR1 is SGHDT and CDR2 is YYEEEE. This CDR3 reads CASSLRTSGTDTQYF. Incomplete CDR3 DNA: TGTGCCAGCAGCCTGCGGACTAGCGGCACAGATACG.

This clone was seen ten or more times. The CDR3 goes on 3 residues after the read ends, and that part is filled in from the germline J gene. The chain combines TRBV19 with TRBJ1-2; TRBD1 matches at 10 bases. This CDR3 spans 13 amino acids. Germline V gene sequence: CDR1 LNHDA, CDR2 SQIVND (reference sequence). The V and J ends lost 6 bases and 6 bases, in that order; junction bases with no gene match: 4. The CDR3 region is CASRTGTGDGYTF. The CDR3 DNA, read in part, is TGTGCCAGTAGGACCGGGACAGGGGATGGC. The variable domain in full, with the rest retrieved from reference TRBV19 and TRBJ1-2, is DGGITQSPKYLFRKEGQNVTLSCEQNLNHDAMYWYRQDPGQGLRLIYYSQIVNDFQKGDIAEGYSVSREKKESFPLTVTSAQKNPTAFYLCASRTGTGDGYTFGSGTRLTVV.

This clone was detected only a few times. CDR3 amino acids: CARTAGTGGESPLHF. CDR3 DNA (partial): TGTGCCAGGACGGCGGGGACAGGGGGCGAATCACCC. V and J are TRBV7-8 and TRBJ1-6; 12 positions match TRBD1. The read is 3 residues too short to cover the CDR3 end, so that end is filled in from the germline J gene. CDR1 and CDR2 (germline): SGHVS, FQNEAQ. Losses at the gene ends were 9 bases for V and 10 bases for J; bases not matched to a gene: 10. The CDR3 spans 15 residues.